This T cell receptor beta chain is drawn from a study of blood T cell repertoires in COVID-19. Turning to the study itself: Sites across the United States, Italy and Spain contributed samples from acute and convalescent COVID-19.

Sequencing was performed with immunoSEQ multiplex PCR; in TCRdb, only in-frame clones are kept and a portion is missing. In the table there are a few hundred thousand clones, 90% of which are singletons. The CDR3 loop spans 17 amino acids. Germline loops: CDR1 SGHVS, CDR2 FNYEAQ. V dropped 3 bases and J dropped 5 bases, with 22 bases sitting between them. V is TRBV7-6 and J is TRBJ1-1, with D possibly TRBD1 on 6 matching bases. The receptor was derived from a woman in her thirties or forties with COVID-19, enrolled during active disease. Sequencing was carried out using peripheral blood. This CDR3 is CASSFSLQGGEGTEAFF. CDR3 coding DNA: TGTGCCAGCAGCTTTTCCCTACAGGGAGGGGAGGGTACTGAAGCTTTCTTT.